This T cell receptor (beta chain) is drawn from a study of cytomegalovirus exposure and HLA in healthy donors. Germline V lookup: CDR1 LGHNA, CDR2 YNFKEQ. The CDR3 is 17 amino acids. J gave up 6 bases and V 0 bases, and 9 bases lay outside the gene matches. This clone appeared a few times. Both 60 Vbeta primers and 13 Jbeta primers went into the PCR. TCRdb's copy holds only in-frame clones and misses some; the assay was immunoSEQ multiplex PCR. This sample yields 200,000 to 250,000 clones, of which around 89% are seen a single time; 1% belongs to the top ten. The sequenced sample was PBMCs. This receptor was taken from a woman under 30 in good health and CMV-seronegative. The chain uses TRBV4-2 and TRBJ2-3; 10 bases are shared with TRBD2. In DNA form, the CDR3 reads TGTGCCAGCAGCCAAGAAGCTAGCGGGAGAACGGCGGATACGCAGTATTTT. Translating gives CASSQEASGRTADTQYF.